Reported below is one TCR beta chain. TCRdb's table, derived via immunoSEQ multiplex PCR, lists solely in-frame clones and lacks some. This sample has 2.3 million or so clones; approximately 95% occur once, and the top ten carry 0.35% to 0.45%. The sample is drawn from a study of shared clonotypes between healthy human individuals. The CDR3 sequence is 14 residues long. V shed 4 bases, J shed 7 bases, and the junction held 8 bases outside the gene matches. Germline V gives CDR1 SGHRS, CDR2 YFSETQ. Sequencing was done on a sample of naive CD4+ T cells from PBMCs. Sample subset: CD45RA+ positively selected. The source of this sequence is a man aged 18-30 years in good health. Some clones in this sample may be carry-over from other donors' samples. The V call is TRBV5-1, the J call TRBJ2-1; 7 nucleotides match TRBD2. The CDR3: CASSTGLFSNEQFF. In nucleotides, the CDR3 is TGCGCCAGCAGCACGGGACTATTTAGTAATGAGCAGTTCTTC. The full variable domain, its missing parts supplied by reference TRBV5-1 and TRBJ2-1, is KAGVTQTPRYLIKTRGQQVTLSCSPISGHRSVSWYQQTPGQGLQFLFEYFSETQRNKGNFPGRFSGRQFSNSRSEMNVSTLELGDSALYLCASSTGLFSNEQFFGPGTRLTVL.